One sample yielded the 23 T cell receptor beta chains listed below, sequenced in a study of T cell responses to AZD1222 COVID-19 vaccine. Method: immunoSEQ multiplex PCR; TCRdb's copy keeps in-frame clones and lacks some. This sample has about 120,000 clones; approximately 90% occur once, and the top ten carry 1.6%. The sample was peripheral blood, taken 28 days after the second AZD1222 dose. These TCRs come from an adult who received the AZD1222 COVID-19 vaccine.

V and J are TRBV5-1 and TRBJ1-1; D is ambiguous. Per the germline V gene, CDR1 is SGHRS and CDR2 is YFSETQ. The CDR3 is 13 residues long. Between the trimmed V and J ends, which lost 3 bases and 6 bases, there was a span of 12 bases. The CDR3 region has the DNA TGCGCCAGCAGCTCCCGGACTTGGGCTGAAGCTTTCTTT. Encoded protein: CASSSRTWAEAFF.

The chain is built from TRBV7-2 and TRBJ1-5; D remains unclear. Per the germline V gene, CDR1 is SGHTA and CDR2 is FQGNSA. V lost 6 bases to trimming and J lost 2 bases, with 11 bases between them. The CDR3 extends over 14 amino acids. Written as DNA, the CDR3 is TGTGCCAGCAGTCCGGATGGGGGCAATCAGCCCCAGCATTTT. Encoded protein: CASSPDGGNQPQHF.

A single count supports this clone. The CDR3 region is CAWGTVDDTQYF. The CDR3 nucleotides read TGTGCCTGGGGGACAGTAGACGATACGCAGTATTTT. This chain links TRBV30 with TRBJ2-3; TRBD1 aligns across 7 bases. CDR3 length equals 12 residues. The germline CDR1 and CDR2 sequences are GTSNPN and SVGIG (reference sequence). Trimming removed 5 bases from V and 6 bases from J; junction bases left unmatched: 5.

The V gene is TRBV9, the J gene TRBJ2-1; D gene uncertain. V gave up 0 bases and J gave up 2 bases, with 3 bases separating them. The germline V gene encodes CDR1 SGDLS and CDR2 YYNGEE. CDR3 length: 13 amino acids. For the CDR3, the DNA is TGTGCCAGCAGCGTAGGACCCTACAATGAGCAGTTCTTC. This gives the protein CASSVGPYNEQFF. The full variable domain, completed using reference TRBV9 and TRBJ2-1, is DSGVTQTPKHLITATGQRVTLRCSPRSGDLSVYWYQQSLDQGLQFLIQYYNGEERAKGNILERFSAQQFPDLHSELNLSSLELGDSALYFCASSVGPYNEQFFGPGTRLTVL.

V is TRBV6-1 and J is TRBJ2-2; a weak D match, TRBD1 (5 bases). The CDR3 is made up of 15 amino acids. V lost 3 bases to trimming and J lost 7 bases, with 15 bases between them. The V gene's germline CDR1 is MNHNS and CDR2 SASEGT. The CDR3 protein is CASSESQGEGGELFF. The CDR3 nucleotides are TGTGCCAGCAGTGAGAGCCAGGGTGAAGGCGGGGAGCTGTTTTTT.

The table lists this clone with a few counts. This chain links TRBV7-8 with TRBJ2-7; a weak D match, TRBD2 (6 bases). The CDR3 consists of 13 residues. V lost 1 base and J lost 7, with 11 bases in between. Looked up from germline, CDR1 is SGHVS and CDR2 is FQNEAQ. The CDR3 DNA is TGTGCCAGCAGCTTAGGCGTGGAGGGGGAGCAGTACTTC. Protein product: CASSLGVEGEQYF.

This clone was recorded once. The chain carries TRBV7-3 and TRBJ2-2, with TRBD2 matching over 15 bases. The CDR3 spans 22 residues. V lost 1 base, J lost 6 bases, and 18 bases stayed unmatched. Looked up from germline, CDR1 is SGHTA and CDR2 is FQGTGA. CDR3 sequence (DNA): TGTGCCAGCAGCTTAAACCGGGACAGGGGACTAGCGGGAGGAGTTGGTGCCGGGGAGCTGTTTTTT. Its protein is CASSLNRDRGLAGGVGAGELFF.

The chain has TRBV7-3 and TRBJ2-1, with D perhaps being TRBD1 or TRBD2 (5 bases each). Trimming removed 0 bases from V and 5 bases from J, with 14 bases in between. CDR1 is SGHTA, CDR2 FQGTGA, per germline. This CDR3 region has 16 residues. The CDR3 DNA follows: TGTGCCAGCAGCTTAACGGCGACAGCTAGCCACAATGAGCAGTTCTTC. Translated: CASSLTATASHNEQFF.

This chain uses TRBV28 with TRBJ1-4; D not resolved. The germline V gene encodes CDR1 MDHEN and CDR2 SYDVKM. Trimming left V 8 bases short and J 6 bases short, with 13 bases between. The CDR3 sequence is 13 residues long. The CDR3 coding sequence is TGTGCCAGCTATAGGACGGTCGATGAAAAACTGTTTTTT. It encodes CASYRTVDEKLFF.

The rearrangement joins TRBV19 to TRBJ1-2; TRBD1 agrees at 7 bases. This CDR3 spans 15 amino acids. From germline, CDR1 is LNHDA and CDR2 SQIVND (reference sequence). The trim removed 6 bases at V and 2 bases at J, leaving 9 bases unmatched. This CDR3 is CASRLDDRENYGYTF. Here the CDR3 DNA reads TGTGCCAGTAGGCTGGATGACAGGGAGAACTATGGCTACACCTTC.

A single count supports this clone. The DNA of the CDR3 is TGTGCCTGGAGGGACAGGACTCAGAACACTGAAGCTTTCTTT. It yields the protein CAWRDRTQNTEAFF. V and J are TRBV30 and TRBJ1-1; 7 bases match TRBD1. Germline V gives CDR1 GTSNPN, CDR2 SVGIG (reference sequence). J gave up 1 base and V 3 bases, and 5 bases lay outside the gene matches. This CDR3 is built from 14 residues.

Comments on this clone: This CDR3 is also generated by other DNA sequences in the sample. J is TRBJ2-3 and V is TRBV9; D is ambiguous. Looked up from germline, CDR1 is SGDLS and CDR2 is YYNGEE. The CDR3 is 15 residues long. Trimming shortened V by 0 bases and J by 0 bases, and 8 bases separated the two germline ends. As DNA, the CDR3 is TGTGCCAGCAGCGTAGCGGGTACAAGCACAGATACGCAGTATTTT. This sequence encodes CASSVAGTSTDTQYF.

V and J are TRBV7-3 and TRBJ2-7, with TRBD1 as a possible D gene (5 bases). Trimming shortened V by 5 bases and J by 1 base, and 12 bases separated the two germline ends. From germline, CDR1 is SGHTA and CDR2 FQGTGA. The CDR3 has 14 residues. The CDR3 loop reads CASSLGAGSYEQYF. The CDR3 DNA reads TGTGCCAGCAGCCTCGGAGCAGGGTCCTACGAGCAGTACTTC. The entire variable domain, with the rest obtained from reference TRBV7-3 and TRBJ2-7, is as follows: GAGVSQTPSNKVTEKGKYVELRCDPISGHTALYWYRQSLGQGPEFLIYFQGTGAADDSGLPNDRFFAVRPEGSVSTLKIQRTERGDSAVYLCASSLGAGSYEQYFGPGTRLTVT.

The CDR3: CASNGRRNGSSYNEQFF. Here the CDR3 DNA reads TGCGCCAGCAACGGGAGGCGAAACGGGAGCTCCTACAATGAGCAGTTCTTC. The V and J genes are TRBV10-2 and TRBJ2-1; 7 bases map to TRBD2. The germline V gene encodes CDR1 WSHSY and CDR2 SAAADI. This CDR3 has 17 residues. V was pared by 7 bases and J by 0 bases, with 12 bases of the junction left unmatched.

The chain carries TRBV7-9 and TRBJ2-2; D unresolved. V was trimmed by 2 bases and J by 3 bases, leaving 4 bases between them. This CDR3 spans 13 amino acids. From germline, CDR1 is SEHNR and CDR2 FQNEAQ (reference sequence). This CDR3 is CASSLMDTGELFF. The CDR3, as DNA: TGTGCCAGCAGCTTAATGGACACCGGGGAGCTGTTTTTT. Full variable domain (missing parts from reference TRBV7-9 and TRBJ2-2): DTGVSQNPRHKITKRGQNVTFRCDPISEHNRLYWYRQTLGQGPEFLTYFQNEAQLEKSRLLSDRFSAERPKGSFSTLEIQRTEQGDSAMYLCASSLMDTGELFFGEGSRLTVL.

This clone has just one count. The rearrangement joins TRBV4-1 to TRBJ1-1; no clear D gene. The length of the CDR3 is 15 residues. Germline loops: CDR1 MGHRA, CDR2 YSYEKL. The V gene lost 4 bases and the J gene lost 3 bases, with 15 bases spanning the gap. The CDR3 loop reads CASSRTGLLDTEAFF. The CDR3 nucleotides read TGCGCCAGCAGCCGGACGGGTCTATTGGACACTGAAGCTTTCTTT.

V usage is TRBV18 and J usage is TRBJ1-1, with D hard to call. V was cut by 3 bases and J by 5 bases, with 16 bases left in between. The CDR3 sequence is 15 residues long. The V gene's germline CDR1 is KGHSH and CDR2 LQKENI. This CDR3 reads CASSPSGGSETEAFF. Here the CDR3 DNA reads TGTGCCAGCTCACCTTCTGGAGGCTCGGAGACTGAAGCTTTCTTT.

Written as DNA, the CDR3 is TGCAGCGTCGGGACGGATGAAAAACTGTTTTTT. This encodes CSVGTDEKLFF. V usage is TRBV29-1 and J usage is TRBJ1-4, with D maybe TRBD1 (5 bases). The CDR3 consists of 11 residues. V was pared by 6 bases and J by 6 bases, with 8 bases between. Germline CDR1 and CDR2: SQVTM and ANQGSEA.

The chain uses TRBV2 and TRBJ1-4; no definite D call. Germline V gene sequence: CDR1 SNHLY, CDR2 FYNNEI. V gave up 7 bases and J gave up 8 bases, with 11 bases separating them. The CDR3 is 12 residues long. CDR3 region: CASMTSGEKLFF. The CDR3, as DNA: TGTGCCAGCATGACCAGCGGGGAAAAACTGTTTTTT.

The CDR3 sequence is CASSSTGTARAQFF. The CDR3 nucleotides are TGTGCCAGCAGCTCTACAGGGACTGCTAGGGCGCAGTTCTTC. The rearrangement joins TRBV11-2 to TRBJ2-1, with D possibly called TRBD1 or TRBD2 (6 bases each). CDR1 is SGHAT and CDR2 is FQNNGV in the germline V gene. This CDR3 is 14 amino acids long. The ends were cut back, 4 bases at V and 12 bases at J, with 19 bases in the middle.

CDR3 loop: CASSVGTSSPYNEQFF. The CDR3 DNA sequence: TGTGCCAGCAGCGTCGGGACTAGCTCCCCCTACAATGAGCAGTTCTTC. This chain uses TRBV9 with TRBJ2-1, with 9 nucleotides matching TRBD2. After removal of 2 bases from V and 2 bases from J, the junction contained 5 bases not matched to a gene. Germline loops: CDR1 SGDLS, CDR2 YYNGEE. The CDR3 loop spans 16 amino acids.

This sequence joins TRBV2 and TRBJ1-2; 7 bases fit TRBD1. Germline V gene sequence: CDR1 SNHLY, CDR2 FYNNEI. The CDR3 runs 14 residues. J lost 2 bases, V lost 6 bases, and 6 bases had no gene match. The CDR3 nucleotides are TGTGCCAGCAGCCTTAGACAGGGAAACTATGGCTACACCTTC. Its translation is CASSLRQGNYGYTF.

The genes are TRBV4-1 and TRBJ1-2; D not resolved. The CDR3 is made up of 16 amino acids. V gave up 0 bases and J gave up 2 bases, with 13 bases separating them. Per the germline V gene, CDR1 is MGHRA and CDR2 is YSYEKL. The CDR3 sequence is CASSQEAGAINYGYTF. The CDR3 bases are TGCGCCAGCAGCCAAGAGGCGGGAGCTATCAACTATGGCTACACCTTC.